The 20 T cell receptor beta chains below all came from one sample that was sequenced in a study of T cell clonality in common variable immunodeficiency (dated by TCRdb to between 2015 and 2016). Libraries were prepared through the immunoSEQ multiplex PCR assay. This immuneACCESS table, as held by TCRdb, lists in-frame sequences with V and J called but not all clones. Of the missing ones, under half trace to an unresolved V gene in checked studies; the others have no known cause. In this sample the table shows 35,000 or so clones, and no singletons are among them. The ten biggest clones cover approximately 3.2% of the sample. The specimen was peripheral blood mononuclear cells. Receptors originate from a person aged 18 to 75 in good health.

This clone has at least ten counts. The read comes to an end 3 residues before the CDR3 does, leaving the germline J gene to fill in the end. The chain joins TRBV9 to TRBJ2-3, with D unclear. V shed 0 bases and J shed 5 bases, with 7 bases lying between them. Germline V gene data show CDR1 as SGDLS and CDR2 as YYNGEE. The CDR3 extends over 13 amino acids. The CDR3 loop is CASSVVRIDTQYF. CDR3 bases read: TGTGCCAGCAGCGTAGTCAGGATAGATACG.

The sample holds many counts of this clone. The CDR3 end lies 3 residues beyond the end of the read and is filled in from the germline J gene. This sequence joins TRBV7-9 and TRBJ1-1; TRBD1 is a possible D gene (5 bases). This CDR3 has 14 amino acids. In germline, CDR1 is SEHNR, CDR2 FQNEAQ (reference sequence). V lost 7 bases and J 4 bases, leaving 16 bases between the germline ends. CDR3 protein: CASNYRQGGTEAFF. Incomplete CDR3 DNA: TGTGCCAGCAACTACCGTCAGGGCGGCACTGAA.

Ten or more counts support this clone. The read comes to an end 3 residues before the CDR3 does, leaving the germline J gene to fill in the end. The chain uses TRBV14 and TRBJ2-7; D possibly corresponds to TRBD1 (6 bases). Trimming stripped 6 bases from V and 4 bases from J, with 19 bases between. The CDR3 is 15 amino acids. Germline assignment: CDR1 SGHDN and CDR2 FVKESK. The part of the CDR3 DNA that was read is TGTGCCAGCAGAAATGGTACGGGACAATCTTACGAG. This gives the protein CASRNGTGQSYE. The full CDR3 protein is CASRNGTGQSYEQYF.

This clone has a handful of counts. The read terminates 3 residues ahead of where the CDR3 ends, so the germline J gene completes it. This chain joins TRBV30 and TRBJ2-7, with D tentatively TRBD2 (6 bases). The V end lost 2 bases, the J end lost 6 bases, and 8 bases lay between the germline ends. Germline V gene sequence: CDR1 GTSNPN, CDR2 SVGIG (reference sequence). The CDR3 spans 11 residues. The CDR3 protein is CAWSYGGEQYF. Partial CDR3 DNA: TGTGCCTGGAGTTACGGGGGCGAG.

This clone occurred many times. Read data end 3 residues before the CDR3 end; the end is taken from the germline J gene. The rearrangement uses TRBV7-9 and TRBJ1-4; possibly TRBD1 for D (5 bases). The germline V and J ends were trimmed by 2 bases and 5 bases, with 9 bases remaining between them. This CDR3 is 14 amino acids long. The V gene's germline CDR1 is SEHNR and CDR2 FQNEAQ (reference sequence). CDR3 DNA, as far as it was read: TGTGCCAGCAGCTTAAATTCAGGGAATGAAAAA. Its translation is CASSLNSGNEK. The CDR3 in its entirety is CASSLNSGNEKLFF.

A note on this clone: The read halts 3 residues ahead of the CDR3 end, with the missing end drawn from the germline J gene. The genes are TRBV20-1 and TRBJ1-4; tentatively, D is TRBD1 (5 bases). CDR1 is DFQATT and CDR2 is SNEGSKA in the germline V gene (reference sequence). The CDR3 contains 12 residues. V was pared by 3 bases and J by 4 bases, with 6 bases between. The CDR3 here is CSARDNNEKLFF. Partial CDR3 DNA: TGCAGTGCTAGGGACAATAATGAAAAA.

CDR3 DNA (partial): TGTGCCAGCAGCCCCCGGTCGGGAAACACC. Its protein product is CASSPRSGNT. The entire CDR3 sequence reads CASSPRSGNTIYF. This rearrangement joins TRBV7-2 to TRBJ1-3; D gene uncertain. Read data end 3 residues before the CDR3 end; the end is taken from the germline J gene. This CDR3 contains 13 residues. Germline loops: CDR1 SGHTA, CDR2 FQGNSA. V dropped 5 bases and J dropped 4 bases, with 9 bases sitting between them.

This clone was seen more than once but under ten times. The CDR3 end is not reached by the read, which stops 3 residues before it; the germline J gene fills it in. The J gene is TRBJ2-3, the V gene TRBV2; 14 bases line up with TRBD2. V was clipped by 6 bases and J by 3 bases; unmatched bases: 14. From germline, CDR1 is SNHLY and CDR2 FYNNEI. CDR3 length: 19 residues. The CDR3 DNA, read in part, is TGTGCCAGCAGCCCGACTAGCGGGAGGGCCTCCGAGGGGACAGATACG. This translates into CASSPTSGRASEGTDT. The entire CDR3 protein is CASSPTSGRASEGTDTQYF.

The sample holds many counts of this clone. Partial CDR3 DNA: TGTGCCAGCAGCTTGGGGACTAGCGGGAGGGCAGATACG. Its translation is CASSLGTSGRADT. The CDR3 reads in full as CASSLGTSGRADTQYF. The chain recombines TRBV5-4 with TRBJ2-3, with 15 bases identical to TRBD2. The CDR3 end lies 3 residues beyond the end of the read and is filled in from the germline J gene. There are 16 residues in the CDR3. CDR1 SGHNT and CDR2 YYREEE come from the germline V gene (reference sequence). Trimming cost V 0 bases and J 4 bases; bases outside gene matches: 0.

This clone has at least ten counts. The read ends 3 residues shy of where the CDR3 ends; the end is completed using the germline J gene. This rearrangement joins TRBV11-2 to TRBJ2-2; 9 bases align to TRBD1. The CDR3 has 14 amino acids. Germline V gene data show CDR1 as SGHAT and CDR2 as FQNNGV. The V and J ends lost 1 base and 8 bases, in that order; junction bases with no gene match: 2. The covered CDR3 bases are TGTGCCAGCAGCTTAGGGACAGGGGTAGGGGAG. This translates into CASSLGTGVGE. The entire CDR3 is CASSLGTGVGELFF.

This clone was observed many times. The read finishes 3 residues shy of the CDR3 end, and the germline J gene is used to complete it. The rearrangement joins TRBV12-3 or TRBV12-4 to TRBJ2-7; TRBD2 agrees at 10 bases. The ends lost 5 bases at V and 5 bases at J; junction bases unmatched: 15. The CDR3 contains 17 residues. The DNA read from the CDR3 is TGTGCCAGCAGTCGTCCATCCCAACTAGCGGGAAACAACGAG. Translating it yields CASSRPSQLAGNNE. The CDR3 as a whole reads CASSRPSQLAGNNEQYF.

This clone occurred many times. Read data end 3 residues before the CDR3 end; the end is taken from the germline J gene. The gene calls are TRBV5-4 and TRBJ1-1; TRBD1 might be the D (5 bases). Deletions cut 3 bases from V and 1 base from J, with 10 bases between. CDR3 length: 14 residues. Germline CDR1 reads SGHNT; CDR2 reads YYREEE (reference sequence). The CDR3 bases that were read are TGTGCCAGCAGCTCGCGTGACAGGAACACTGAA. Translating gives CASSSRDRNTE. The whole CDR3 is CASSSRDRNTEAFF. Full variable domain (missing parts from reference TRBV5-4 and TRBJ1-1): ETGVTQSPTHLIKTRGQQVTLRCSSQSGHNTVSWYQQALGQGPQFIFQYYREEENGRGNFPPRFSGLQFPNYSSELNVNALELDDSALYLCASSSRDRNTEAFFGQGTRLTVV.

This clone occurred many times. The read gets to within 3 residues of the CDR3 end, and the germline J gene fills in the rest. The chain combines TRBV30 with TRBJ2-7; 9 bases are a match to TRBD2. The CDR3 covers 13 residues. J gave up 0 bases and V 4 bases, and 1 base lay outside the gene matches. Germline loops: CDR1 GTSNPN, CDR2 SVGIG (reference sequence). The sequenced CDR3 bases are TGTGCCTGGAATAGCGGGAGCTCCTACGAG. Its translation: CAWNSGSSYE. The whole CDR3 protein is CAWNSGSSYEQYF.

This clone was seen repeatedly, ten times or more. Sequencing ends 3 residues short of the CDR3 end; the germline J gene provides the rest. The chain carries TRBV20-1 and TRBJ2-7, with a possible D match to TRBD1 (6 bases). CDR3 length: 13 residues. Trimming stripped 2 bases from V and 0 bases from J, with 8 bases between. Germline CDR1 is DFQATT and CDR2 is SNEGSKA (reference sequence). The CDR3 DNA, read in part, is TGCAGTGCTAGAAAGACAGGCTCCTACGAG. Protein sequence: CSARKTGSYE. The entire CDR3 protein is CSARKTGSYEQYF.

The table lists this clone with a few counts. The read terminates 3 residues before the CDR3 end, so the remaining end is supplied by the germline J gene. This rearrangement joins TRBV19 to TRBJ2-1; TRBD2 matches at 9 bases. This CDR3 is 15 amino acids long. From germline, CDR1 is LNHDA and CDR2 SQIVND (reference sequence). With 7 bases clipped from V and 5 bases from J, the junction kept 9 bases outside the gene matches. CDR3 loop: CASIASGTENNEQFF. Incomplete CDR3 DNA: TGTGCCAGTATCGCTAGCGGGACAGAAAACAATGAG.

This clone was observed at least ten times. The chain's CDR3 is CASSQEVDLTTGELFF. The sequenced CDR3 bases are TGTGCCAGCAGCCAAGAGGTAGATCTCACCACCGGGGAG. The gene calls are TRBV4-2 and TRBJ2-2; D uncertain. Read coverage stops 3 residues before the CDR3 terminus; the germline J gene supplies the remainder. The V end lost 0 bases, the J end lost 4 bases, and 12 bases lay between the germline ends. The CDR3 extends over 16 amino acids. Germline values: CDR1 LGHNA, CDR2 YNFKEQ.

Ten or more counts support this clone. The CDR3 sequence is CASRLTGTSSYEQYF. The part of the CDR3 DNA that was read is TGTGCCAGCAGACTCACCGGGACTAGCTCCTACGAG. The J gene is TRBJ2-7, the V gene TRBV28; 8 bases line up with TRBD2. The sequenced fragment ends 3 residues before the CDR3 boundary, so the rest is inferred from the germline J gene. From germline, CDR1 is MDHEN and CDR2 SYDVKM. V shed 6 bases and J 0 bases; nucleotides not matched to a gene: 7. The CDR3 loop spans 15 amino acids.

This clone was recorded many times. The read comes to an end 3 residues before the CDR3 does, leaving the germline J gene to fill in the end. This chain uses TRBV11-2 with TRBJ2-3, with TRBD2 matching 10 bases. The CDR3 runs 15 residues. J gave up 5 bases and V 5 bases, and 7 bases lay outside the gene matches. The germline V gene encodes CDR1 SGHAT and CDR2 FQNNGV. The CDR3 loop reads CASSPSGSYKDTQYF. Partial CDR3 DNA: TGTGCCAGCAGCCCTAGCGGGAGCTATAAAGATACG.

This clone showed up many times. The read falls 3 residues short of the CDR3 end, and the missing part is taken from the germline J gene. The genes are TRBV19 and TRBJ2-7; 7 nucleotides align to TRBD1. The V gene end was trimmed by 7 bases and the J gene end by 4 bases; junction bases not matched to a gene: 22. Germline values: CDR1 LNHDA, CDR2 SQIVND (reference sequence). The CDR3 loop spans 18 amino acids. CDR3 DNA, as far as it was read: TGTGCCAGTACTCGACGAATCCCGACAGGGAAAGAAGGGTACGAG. Protein product: CASTRRIPTGKEGYE. The full CDR3 protein reads CASTRRIPTGKEGYEQYF.

In this sample, this clone turned up a few times. The read comes to an end 3 residues before the CDR3 does, leaving the germline J gene to fill in the end. V usage is TRBV2 and J usage is TRBJ2-6; the D gene is possibly TRBD2 (6 bases). There are 15 residues in the CDR3. Germline assignment: CDR1 SNHLY and CDR2 FYNNEI. Trimming pared 6 bases from V and 4 bases from J, leaving 13 bases between. The CDR3 DNA, read in part, is TGTGCCAGCAGGGAGGGGTGGTCGGGGGCCAACGTC. Amino acids: CASREGWSGANV. The full CDR3 sequence reads CASREGWSGANVLTF.